This T cell receptor beta chain was retrieved from a study of T cells in Graves' hyperthyroidism and ophthalmopathy. In this sample, this clonotype turned up many times. Trimming took 2 bases from V and 9 from J; bases not matched to a gene: 4. In germline, CDR1 is GTSNPN, CDR2 SVGIG (reference sequence). The CDR3 length is 12 residues. No ophthalmopathy progression within 18 months constituted stable Graves' hyperthyroidism. RNA transcripts served as the template for amplifying TCR beta CDR3 regions. Carried out on the TCR CDR3, a first-round RT-PCR used the HTBI primer set. TCRdb passed the multiplex PCR reads through MiXCR, listing each CDR3 protein once. The sample records a few hundred thousand distinct CDR3 sequences, about a fifth being singletons.

This TCR was recovered from a man younger than 30 with Graves' hyperthyroidism. The chain uses TRBV30 and TRBJ1-1; 9 bases map to TRBD1. The sequencing sample was made of blood. The CDR3 region is CAWSRGQGKAFF. CDR3 in DNA: TGTGCCTGGAGTAGGGGACAGGGAAAAGCTTTCTTT.